The entry that follows covers one T cell receptor (beta chain) sequence. The entry originates in a study of blood T cell repertoires in COVID-19. Patients at the Seattle site were enrolled during active infection and followed longitudinally. The J segment lost 14 bases and the V segment lost 0 bases, leaving 8 bases of the junction unmatched. Germline CDR1 SEHNR, CDR2 FQNEAQ (reference sequence). This CDR3 is built from 15 residues. Clones were sequenced by immunoSEQ multiplex PCR, and TCRdb holds only the in-frame ones, with some missing. Of 100,000 to 150,000 clones listed, 80% to 95% were seen once; the top ten hold around 2.2%.

The sequence came from a man aged 50 to 59 with COVID-19, enrolled during active disease. The sequenced sample was peripheral blood. The V gene is TRBV7-9, the J gene TRBJ2-1; 12 nucleotides match TRBD2. The CDR3 bases are TGTGCCAGCAGCTTAGCCCAGACTAGCGGGAGAGTCGAGTTCTTC. Translated, it gives CASSLAQTSGRVEFF.